The 14 T cell receptor beta chains below all came from one sample that was sequenced in a study of blood T cells in healthy people across ages (dated by TCRdb to between 2014 and 2017). Libraries were constructed by 5' RACE. Sequencing was carried out with an Illumina HiSeq 2500. A second PCR of about 6 to 12 cycles was performed with a sample-barcoded 5' primer and a J-beta primer mix. Using fastp trimming at Q25 and MiXCR clonotype assembly, TCRdb reanalyzed the public sequencing data and kept in-frame beta chains. Duplicate CDR3 protein sequences are folded into a single record with the most common DNA and genes. Within this sample are around 1.5 million distinct CDR3 sequences, with approximately 59% of them counted one time only. The ten largest clones capture 6.5% to 8.5% of the sample. Source material: blood. The receptors shown here come from a man between 18 and 29 years old in good health.

The CDR3 reads CASSLGGVYRLNEQFF. CDR3 nucleotide sequence: TGTGCCAGCAGCTTAGGAGGTGTATATAGGCTCAATGAGCAGTTCTTC. The gene calls are TRBV7-8 and TRBJ2-1; no firm D call. CDR1 is SGHVS and CDR2 is FQNEAQ in the germline V gene. The CDR3 covers 16 residues. The V gene lost 1 base and the J gene lost 6 bases, with 16 bases spanning the gap.

The V gene is TRBV5-1, the J gene TRBJ1-4; the match to TRBD1 covers 9 bases. This CDR3 region has 15 residues. V lost 4 bases and J lost 3; bases outside the gene matches: 4. Germline-derived CDR1 and CDR2 are SGHRS and YFSETQ. This chain's CDR3 is CASSDRDRANEKLFF. DNA for the CDR3: TGCGCCAGCAGCGACCGGGACAGGGCTAATGAAAAACTGTTTTTT.

This clonotype was seen only once. The chain employs TRBV25-1 and TRBJ1-1; the D gene is possibly TRBD1 (6 bases). CDR1 and CDR2 from the germline V gene are MGHDK and SYGVNS. V was shortened by 2 bases and J by 11 bases, with 12 bases between the two germline ends. CDR3 length equals 12 residues. As DNA, the CDR3 is TGTGCCAGCAGTGAAGAGGGGGGGTTGGCTTTCTTT. It encodes CASSEEGGLAFF.

The V gene is TRBV6-5, the J gene TRBJ2-5; tentatively, D is TRBD2 (6 bases). V was cut by 8 bases and J by 4 bases, with 20 bases left in between. CDR1 and CDR2 from the germline V gene are MNHEY and SVGAGI. CDR3 length equals 15 residues. The CDR3 loop reads CASRPFSGVGETQYF. CDR3 in DNA: TGTGCCAGCCGCCCTTTTTCGGGAGTCGGAGAGACCCAGTACTTC.

This clonotype was detected a few times. CDR3: CASSQEGRDSKEKLFF. The CDR3 DNA follows: TGTGCCAGCAGCCAAGAAGGGCGCGACAGTAAGGAAAAACTGTTTTTT. The chain links TRBV4-2 to TRBJ1-4; weak D call: TRBD1 (5 bases). V was pared by 0 bases and J by 8 bases, with 16 bases between. The length of the CDR3 is 16 residues. In germline, CDR1 is LGHNA, CDR2 YNFKEQ.

The chain recombines TRBV7-2 with TRBJ1-2; D call uncertain. Trimming removed 3 bases from V and 0 bases from J, with 11 bases in between. The CDR3 spans 15 residues. Germline V CDR1 and CDR2: SGHTA, FQGNSA. As DNA, the CDR3 is TGTGCCAGCAGCTTGGTACACACAGCTAACTATGGCTACACCTTC. It encodes CASSLVHTANYGYTF.

The chain has TRBV2 and TRBJ1-2; D ambiguous. The CDR3 contains 12 residues. Looked up from germline, CDR1 is SNHLY and CDR2 is FYNNEI. Between the trimmed V and J ends, which lost 8 bases and 5 bases, there was a span of 12 bases. The CDR3 sequence: CASRAGEYGYTF. The CDR3 DNA sequence: TGTGCCAGCCGGGCCGGGGAATATGGCTACACCTTC. The variable domain in full, with the rest retrieved from reference TRBV2 and TRBJ1-2, is EPEVTQTPSHQVTQMGQEVILRCVPISNHLYFYWYRQILGQKVEFLVSFYNNEISEKSEIFDDQFSVERPDGSNFTLKIRSTKLEDSAMYFCASRAGEYGYTFGSGTRLTVV.

This clonotype was counted between two and nine times. The chain recombines TRBV4-1 with TRBJ2-7; 7 nucleotides match TRBD1. Per germline, CDR1 MGHRA and CDR2 YSYEKL. This CDR3 has 13 residues. The junction had 4 bases not matched to a gene; V was cut back by 6 bases and J by 2 bases. The CDR3 region has the DNA TGCGCCAGCAGGCAGACAGGGACCTACGAGCAGTACTTC. It is translated as CASRQTGTYEQYF.

This clonotype was recorded many times. The gene calls are TRBV7-9 and TRBJ2-5, with TRBD1 matching over 10 bases. This CDR3 region has 15 residues. CDR1 and CDR2 from the germline V gene are SEHNR and FQNEAQ (reference sequence). Trimming cost V 4 bases and J 4 bases; bases outside gene matches: 6. CDR3 DNA sequence: TGTGCCAGCAGCTCAGGACAGGGGGAAGCAGAGACCCAGTACTTC. This codes for CASSSGQGEAETQYF.

The V gene is TRBV12-3 or TRBV12-4, the J gene TRBJ1-2; possibly TRBD1 for D (5 bases). The CDR3 is 13 amino acids. Between the trimmed V and J ends, which lost 3 bases and 3 bases, there was a span of 8 bases. The CDR3 loop reads CASSLAGHYGYTF. As DNA, the CDR3 is TGTGCCAGCAGTTTGGCGGGACACTATGGCTACACCTTC.

The gene calls are TRBV6-6 and TRBJ2-7, with 8 bases fitting TRBD1. The CDR3 runs 15 residues. CDR1 is MNHNY and CDR2 is SVGAGI in the germline V gene (reference sequence). The junction had 5 bases not matched to a gene; V was cut back by 2 bases and J by 2 bases. CDR3 nucleotides: TGTGCCAGCAGTTACCCGGACAGGGCAACCTACGAGCAGTACTTC. Its translation is CASSYPDRATYEQYF.

The chain joins TRBV9 to TRBJ2-3; D remains unclear. The germline CDR1 and CDR2 sequences are SGDLS and YYNGEE. The CDR3 length is 14 residues. V was trimmed by 0 bases and J by 1 base, leaving 6 bases between them. CDR3 nucleotides: TGTGCCAGCAGCGTAGAGGACGGCACAGATACGCAGTATTTT. Translation gives CASSVEDGTDTQYF.

The chain couples TRBV5-1 to TRBJ2-2; D not resolved. The CDR3 extends over 14 amino acids. V was pared by 0 bases and J by 5 bases, with 8 bases between. Germline V gene lookup returns CDR1 SGHRS and CDR2 YFSETQ. CDR3 loop: CASSLVTQTGELFF. In DNA form, the CDR3 reads TGCGCCAGCAGCTTGGTCACGCAGACCGGGGAGCTGTTTTTT.

This sequence joins TRBV5-1 and TRBJ2-3, with 8 bases that match TRBD1. The length of the CDR3 is 13 residues. Germline V CDR1 and CDR2: SGHRS, YFSETQ. Trimming took 4 bases from V and 14 from J; bases not matched to a gene: 12. DNA of the CDR3: TGCGCCAGCAGCCCGGGACGGACAGGGCTCGGGTATTTT. This codes for CASSPGRTGLGYF.